The 23 T cell receptor beta chains below come from one sample, sequenced in a study of siplizumab effects on memory and regulatory T cells. Sequenced by immunoSEQ multiplex PCR; TCRdb stores in-frame clones only, minus some. The table shows roughly 80,000 clones, with about 91% occurring only once. Sequenced: Tregs sorted from blood. All receptors derive from a human donor in good health.

This clone was found once. V usage is TRBV5-1 and J usage is TRBJ2-3; 8 bases are shared with TRBD2. After removal of 2 bases from V and 4 bases from J, the junction contained 0 bases not matched to a gene. This CDR3 is 13 amino acids long. Germline CDR1 SGHRS, CDR2 YFSETQ. CDR3 DNA sequence: TGCGCCAGCAGCTTCGGGGGGGCAGATACGCAGTATTTT. Translated, it gives CASSFGGADTQYF.

This clone appeared once. The junction departs from the called germline gene at one end, perhaps through a read error. The CDR3 region is CASSWRVAAYEQYF. As DNA, the CDR3 is TGTGCCAGCAGCTGGAGGGTGGCAGCCTACGAGCAGTACTTC. V usage is TRBV5-1 and J usage is TRBJ2-7; perhaps TRBD2 as D (6 bases). Germline V CDR1 and CDR2: SGHRS, YFSETQ. CDR3 size: 14 residues.

This chain connects TRBV27 to TRBJ1-1; D uncertain. The CDR3 loop spans 13 amino acids. Trimming took off 0 bases at V and 7 bases at J, with 9 bases between the two ends. Germline CDR1 and CDR2: MNHEY and SMNVEV (reference sequence). The CDR3 loop is CASSLSNRVEAFF. The DNA of the CDR3 is TGTGCCAGCAGTTTATCGAATAGAGTTGAAGCTTTCTTT.

The chain uses TRBV28 and TRBJ2-7; the match to TRBD1 covers 8 bases. J gave up 2 bases and V 6 bases, and 9 bases lay outside the gene matches. CDR1 is MDHEN, CDR2 SYDVKM, per germline. This CDR3 spans 15 amino acids. In DNA, the CDR3 is TGTGCCAGCAGCCAAGACAGGGGAGTAACCTACGAGCAGTACTTC. Its protein is CASSQDRGVTYEQYF.

The gene calls are TRBV27 and TRBJ1-2; 8 nucleotides align to TRBD1. The CDR3 covers 13 residues. Germline lookup yields CDR1 MNHEY and CDR2 SMNVEV (reference sequence). Trimming cost V 6 bases and J 6 bases; bases outside gene matches: 6. CDR3 sequence reads: CASSLRGLDGYTF. The CDR3 region has the DNA TGTGCCAGCAGCCTCAGGGGGCTGGATGGCTACACCTTC.

The chain joins TRBV9 to TRBJ2-3; 7 nucleotides line up with TRBD1. The length of the CDR3 is 13 residues. V was pared by 3 bases and J by 6 bases, with 4 bases of the junction left unmatched. Per the germline V gene, CDR1 is SGDLS and CDR2 is YYNGEE. In nucleotides, the CDR3 is TGTGCCAGCAGCGGACAGGGTAGGGATACGCAGTATTTT. It is translated as CASSGQGRDTQYF.

The chain joins TRBV28 to TRBJ1-1; D might be TRBD1 (5 bases). The CDR3 covers 11 residues. V lost 4 bases to trimming and J lost 8 bases, with 8 bases between them. Germline CDR1 and CDR2: MDHEN and SYDVKM. In DNA, the CDR3 is TGTGCCAGCAGTTCCAGGACAGAAGCTTTCTTT. The encoded protein is CASSSRTEAFF.

The rearrangement links TRBV19 to TRBJ1-1; no definite D call. Trimming shortened V by 4 bases and J by 5 bases, and 8 bases separated the two germline ends. Germline CDR1 LNHDA, CDR2 SQIVND (reference sequence). CDR3 length: 12 amino acids. In DNA form, the CDR3 reads TGTGCCAGTAGTACCCCCCGGACTGAAGCTTTCTTT. It yields the protein CASSTPRTEAFF.

This chain links TRBV7-2 with TRBJ2-7, with a tentative D call TRBD2 (5 bases). Germline V gene sequence: CDR1 SGHTA, CDR2 FQGNSA. The length of the CDR3 is 16 residues. Trimming took off 1 base at V and 4 bases at J, with 17 bases between the two ends. The CDR3 is CASSLDGRVSRYEQYF. The CDR3 region has the DNA TGTGCCAGCAGCTTAGATGGGCGGGTCAGTAGGTACGAGCAGTACTTC.

The chain employs TRBV21-1 and TRBJ1-2. TRBV21-1 is a listed pseudogene. The CDR3 extends over 15 amino acids. CDR3 nucleotides: TGTGCCAGCAGCAAAGCGCTTTGGGACTATGGCTACTACACCTTC. It specifies CASSKALWDYGYYTF.

The V and J genes are TRBV27 and TRBJ1-5; D remains ambiguous. This CDR3 comprises 10 residues. CDR1 is MNHEY and CDR2 is SMNVEV in the germline V gene (reference sequence). V shed 0 bases and J shed 15 bases, with 6 bases lying between them. This CDR3 reads CASSLSRGHF. The CDR3, as DNA: TGTGCCAGCAGTTTATCACGTGGGCATTTT.

The genes are TRBV7-2 and TRBJ1-3; no clear D gene. This CDR3 comprises 17 residues. The ends were cut back, 6 bases at V and 0 bases at J, with 18 bases in the middle. Germline V gene data show CDR1 as SGHTA and CDR2 as FQGNSA. CDR3: CASSFSFDGYSGNTIYF. Here the CDR3 DNA reads TGTGCCAGCAGTTTCTCGTTTGACGGATACTCTGGAAACACCATATATTTT.

The gene calls are TRBV27 and TRBJ2-3, with 9 bases lining up with TRBD2. This CDR3 is 15 amino acids long. CDR1 and CDR2 from the germline V gene are MNHEY and SMNVEV (reference sequence). The V segment lost 3 bases and the J segment 0 bases; nucleotides outside the gene matches: 1. The CDR3 nucleotides are TGTGCCAGCAGTTTTCTAGCGGGGAGCACAGATACGCAGTATTTT. It is translated as CASSFLAGSTDTQYF.

This rearrangement joins TRBV6-1 to TRBJ2-7; D is uncertain. The CDR3 runs 15 residues. V gave up 2 bases and J gave up 5 bases, with 16 bases separating them. The germline V gene has CDR1 MNHNS and CDR2 SASEGT. The CDR3 sequence: CASSEQALVVNEQYF. DNA for the CDR3: TGTGCCAGCAGTGAACAGGCCCTAGTAGTGAACGAGCAGTACTTC.

The table lists this clone with a few counts. J is TRBJ2-3 and V is TRBV5-4, with TRBD2 matching over 7 bases. CDR3 size: 17 residues. V shed 3 bases and J 6 bases; nucleotides not matched to a gene: 16. Germline V CDR1 and CDR2: SGHNT, YYREEE (reference sequence). In nucleotides, the CDR3 is TGTGCCAGCAGCTCATATCTAGCGGCGTCATTTTCCGATACGCAGTATTTT. Translation: CASSSYLAASFSDTQYF.

The chain links TRBV2 to TRBJ2-2; 8 bases align to TRBD1. CDR1 is SNHLY, CDR2 FYNNEI, per germline. V trimming: 7 bases; J trimming: 7 bases; junction bases outside the gene matches: 8. CDR3 size: 14 residues. The CDR3 bases are TGTGCCAGCATACAGGGGGTCAAGGGCGGGGAGCTGTTTTTT. It translates to CASIQGVKGGELFF.

This clone has just one count. The rearrangement uses TRBV6-1 and TRBJ1-5, with 8 bases that match TRBD1. The V and J ends lost 3 bases and 0 bases, in that order; junction bases with no gene match: 4. The CDR3 extends over 16 amino acids. The germline gives CDR1 MNHNS, CDR2 SASEGT. The CDR3 sequence: CASSEQGAISNQPQHF. CDR3 nucleotide sequence: TGTGCCAGCAGTGAGCAGGGGGCCATTAGCAATCAGCCCCAGCATTTT.

The J gene is TRBJ2-1, the V gene TRBV10-3; TRBD2 might be the D (7 bases). This CDR3 has 16 amino acids. The V end lost 6 bases, the J end lost 8 bases, and 23 bases lay between the germline ends. Per the germline V gene, CDR1 is ENHRY and CDR2 is SYGVKD. The CDR3 spells CAIRPRGAPGLHEQFF. The CDR3 DNA follows: TGTGCCATCAGACCTCGGGGGGCCCCAGGTCTTCATGAGCAGTTCTTC.

This clone was observed a few times. The rearrangement uses TRBV7-3 and TRBJ1-1; D gene ambiguous. V was trimmed by 1 base and J by 1 base, leaving 4 bases between them. This CDR3 has 13 residues. Germline V gives CDR1 SGHTA, CDR2 FQGTGA. The CDR3 loop reads CASSLRRNTEAFF. The DNA of the CDR3 is TGTGCCAGCAGCTTAAGACGGAACACTGAAGCTTTCTTT.

V and J are TRBV6-1 and TRBJ1-2; D not certain. The germline V gene encodes CDR1 MNHNS and CDR2 SASEGT. V was cut by 8 bases and J by 4 bases, with 17 bases left in between. The CDR3 covers 14 residues. Here the CDR3 reads CASSLGRYPYGYTF. DNA of the CDR3: TGTGCCAGCTCTCTCGGCAGGTACCCCTATGGCTACACCTTC.

The chain has TRBV18 and TRBJ2-5, with 9 bases identical to TRBD1. In germline, CDR1 is KGHSH, CDR2 LQKENI. This CDR3 has 21 amino acids. J gave up 1 base and V 2 bases, and 20 bases lay outside the gene matches. CDR3 sequence: CASSPSYTRTGEELAQETQYF. The CDR3 bases are TGTGCCAGCTCACCAAGCTATACCCGGACAGGGGAGGAGTTGGCCCAAGAGACCCAGTACTTC.

The gene calls are TRBV2 and TRBJ1-5; D unresolved. In germline, CDR1 is SNHLY, CDR2 FYNNEI. V was clipped by 5 bases and J by 0 bases, with 17 bases between them. This CDR3 region has 17 residues. Here the CDR3 DNA reads TGTGCCAGCAGTTCCCGGACGGTCTTCCTTAGCAATCAGCCCCAGCATTTT. Protein: CASSSRTVFLSNQPQHF.

V and J are TRBV6-4 and TRBJ2-3; 8 bases line up with TRBD2. Trimming at V came to 5 bases and at J to 3 bases, leaving 4 bases not matched to a gene. The CDR3 is 14 residues long. Germline V gene sequence: CDR1 MRHNA, CDR2 SNTAGT. The CDR3 nucleotides are TGTGCCAGCAGTCCACAGCGGGGGACAGATACGCAGTATTTT. Its protein is CASSPQRGTDTQYF.